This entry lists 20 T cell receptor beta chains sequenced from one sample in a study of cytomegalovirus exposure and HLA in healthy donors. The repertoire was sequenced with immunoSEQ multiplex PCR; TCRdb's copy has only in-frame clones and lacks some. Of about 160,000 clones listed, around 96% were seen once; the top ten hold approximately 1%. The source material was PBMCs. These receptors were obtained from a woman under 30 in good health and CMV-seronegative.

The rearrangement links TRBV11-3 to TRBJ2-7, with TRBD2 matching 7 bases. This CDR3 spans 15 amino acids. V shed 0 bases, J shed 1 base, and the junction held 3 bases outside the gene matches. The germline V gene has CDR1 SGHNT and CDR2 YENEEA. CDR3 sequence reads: CASSLDGRGSYEQYF. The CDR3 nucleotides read TGTGCCAGCAGCTTAGATGGGAGGGGATCCTACGAGCAGTACTTC. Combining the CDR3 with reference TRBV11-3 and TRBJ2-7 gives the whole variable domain EAGVVQSPRYKIIEKKQPVAFWCNPISGHNTLYWYLQNLGQGPELLIRYENEEAVDDSQLPKDRFSAERLKGVDSTLKIQPAELGDSAVYLCASSLDGRGSYEQYFGPGTRLTVT.

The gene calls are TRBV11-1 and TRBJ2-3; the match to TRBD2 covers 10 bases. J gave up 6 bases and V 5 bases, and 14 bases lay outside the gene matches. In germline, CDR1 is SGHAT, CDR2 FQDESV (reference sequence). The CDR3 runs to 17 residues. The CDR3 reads CASSPPGVAGGTDTQYF. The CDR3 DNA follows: TGTGCCAGCAGCCCTCCGGGGGTAGCGGGGGGTACGGATACGCAGTATTTT.

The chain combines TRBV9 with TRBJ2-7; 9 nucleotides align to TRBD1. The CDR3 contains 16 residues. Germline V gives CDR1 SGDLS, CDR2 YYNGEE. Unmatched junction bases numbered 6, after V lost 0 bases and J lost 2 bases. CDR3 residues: CASSVDPGQGPYEQYF. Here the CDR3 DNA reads TGTGCCAGCAGCGTAGACCCGGGACAGGGCCCCTACGAGCAGTACTTC.

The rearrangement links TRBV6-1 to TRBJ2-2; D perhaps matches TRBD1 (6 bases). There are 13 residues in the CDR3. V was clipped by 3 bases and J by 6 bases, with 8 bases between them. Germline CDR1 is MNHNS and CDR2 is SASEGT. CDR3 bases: TGTGCCAGCAGTGATGCAGGGGCCGGGGAGCTGTTTTTT. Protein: CASSDAGAGELFF.

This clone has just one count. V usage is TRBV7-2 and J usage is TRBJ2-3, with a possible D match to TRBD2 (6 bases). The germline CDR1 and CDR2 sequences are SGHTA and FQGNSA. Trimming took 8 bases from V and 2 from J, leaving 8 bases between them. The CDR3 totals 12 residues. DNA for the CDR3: TGTGCCAGCCGGGGGAACACAGATACGCAGTATTTT. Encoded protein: CASRGNTDTQYF.

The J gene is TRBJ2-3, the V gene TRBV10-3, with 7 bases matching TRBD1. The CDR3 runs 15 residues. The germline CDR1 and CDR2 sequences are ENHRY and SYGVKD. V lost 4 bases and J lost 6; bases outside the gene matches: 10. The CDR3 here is CAISAPGQSYDTQYF. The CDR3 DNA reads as TGTGCCATCAGTGCGCCGGGACAGTCGTATGATACGCAGTATTTT.

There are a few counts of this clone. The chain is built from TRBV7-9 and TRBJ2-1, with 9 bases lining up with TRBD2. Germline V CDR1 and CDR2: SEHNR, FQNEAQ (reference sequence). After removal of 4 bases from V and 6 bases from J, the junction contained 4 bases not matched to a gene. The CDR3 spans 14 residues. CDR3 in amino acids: CASSSRGGLNEQFF. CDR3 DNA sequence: TGTGCCAGCAGCTCGCGGGGGGGACTCAATGAGCAGTTCTTC.

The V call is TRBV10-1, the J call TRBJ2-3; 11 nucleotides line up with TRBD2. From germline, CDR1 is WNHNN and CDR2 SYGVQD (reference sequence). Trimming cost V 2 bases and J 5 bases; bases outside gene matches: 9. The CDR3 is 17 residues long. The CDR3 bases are TGCGCCAGCAGTGAGATAGTGACTAGCGGGGTCAAAGATACGCAGTATTTT. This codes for CASSEIVTSGVKDTQYF.

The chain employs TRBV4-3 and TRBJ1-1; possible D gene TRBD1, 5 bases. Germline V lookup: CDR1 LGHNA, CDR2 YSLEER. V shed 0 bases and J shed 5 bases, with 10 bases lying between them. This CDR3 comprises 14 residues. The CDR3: CASSQDSRGTEAFF. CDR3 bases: TGCGCCAGCAGCCAAGATAGTAGGGGAACTGAAGCTTTCTTT.

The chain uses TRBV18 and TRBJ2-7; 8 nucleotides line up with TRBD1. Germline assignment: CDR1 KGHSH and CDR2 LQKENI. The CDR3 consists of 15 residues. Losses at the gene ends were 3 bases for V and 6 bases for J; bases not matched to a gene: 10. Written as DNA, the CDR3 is TGTGCCAGCTCACCCGCCGGGACAGGTTGGGGCGAGCAGTACTTC. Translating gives CASSPAGTGWGEQYF.

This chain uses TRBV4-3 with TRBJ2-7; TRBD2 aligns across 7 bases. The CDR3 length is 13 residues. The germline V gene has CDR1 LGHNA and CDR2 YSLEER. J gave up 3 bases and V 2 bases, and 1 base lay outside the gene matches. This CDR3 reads CASSQWGGYEQYF. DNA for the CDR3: TGCGCCAGCAGCCAATGGGGGGGCTACGAGCAGTACTTC.

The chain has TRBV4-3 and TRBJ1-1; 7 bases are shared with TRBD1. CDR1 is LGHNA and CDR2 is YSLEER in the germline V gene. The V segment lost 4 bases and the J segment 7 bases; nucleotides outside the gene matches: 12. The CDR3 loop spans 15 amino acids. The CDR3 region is CASSPRDRALDEAFF. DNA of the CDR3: TGCGCCAGCAGCCCGAGAGACAGGGCCTTAGATGAAGCTTTCTTT.

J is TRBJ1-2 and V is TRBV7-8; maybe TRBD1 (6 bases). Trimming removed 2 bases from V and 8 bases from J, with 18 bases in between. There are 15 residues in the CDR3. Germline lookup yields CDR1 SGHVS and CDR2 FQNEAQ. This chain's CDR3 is CASSLLSGGPWGYTF. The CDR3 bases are TGTGCCAGCAGCTTATTGTCTGGGGGCCCTTGGGGCTACACCTTC.

CDR3 bases: TGTGCCAGCAGCTTGCCGGGACAGGGGGACTACGAGCAGTACTTC. It translates to CASSLPGQGDYEQYF. The chain couples TRBV7-8 to TRBJ2-7, with 11 bases identical to TRBD1. The length of the CDR3 is 15 residues. J was trimmed by 3 bases and V by 3 bases; bases with no gene match: 4. Germline CDR1 SGHVS, CDR2 FQNEAQ.

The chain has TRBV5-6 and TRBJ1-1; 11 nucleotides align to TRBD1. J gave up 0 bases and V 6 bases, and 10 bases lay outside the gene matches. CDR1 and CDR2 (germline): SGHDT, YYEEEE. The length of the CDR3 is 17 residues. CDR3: CASIRTGGSSMNTEAFF. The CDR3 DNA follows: TGTGCCAGCATCCGGACAGGGGGCTCATCTATGAACACTGAAGCTTTCTTT.

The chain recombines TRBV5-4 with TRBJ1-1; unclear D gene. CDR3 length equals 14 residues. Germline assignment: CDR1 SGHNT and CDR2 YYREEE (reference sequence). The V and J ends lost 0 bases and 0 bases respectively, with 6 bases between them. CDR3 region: CASSLEQMNTEAFF. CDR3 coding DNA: TGTGCCAGCAGCTTGGAACAGATGAACACTGAAGCTTTCTTT.

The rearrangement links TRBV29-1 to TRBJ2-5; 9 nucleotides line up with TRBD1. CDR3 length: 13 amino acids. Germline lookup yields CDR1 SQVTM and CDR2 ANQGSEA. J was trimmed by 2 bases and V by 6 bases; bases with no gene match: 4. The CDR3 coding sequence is TGCAGCGTAGCAGGACAGGGGCAAGAGACCCAGTACTTC. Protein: CSVAGQGQETQYF.

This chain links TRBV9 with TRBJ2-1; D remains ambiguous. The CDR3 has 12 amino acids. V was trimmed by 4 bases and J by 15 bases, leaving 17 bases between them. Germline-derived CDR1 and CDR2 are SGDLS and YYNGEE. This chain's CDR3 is CASSTNGMPLFF. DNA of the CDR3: TGTGCCAGCAGCACTAACGGTATGCCATTGTTCTTC. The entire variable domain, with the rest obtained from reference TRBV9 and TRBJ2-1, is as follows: DSGVTQTPKHLITATGQRVTLRCSPRSGDLSVYWYQQSLDQGLQFLIQYYNGEERAKGNILERFSAQQFPDLHSELNLSSLELGDSALYFCASSTNGMPLFFGPGTRLTVL.

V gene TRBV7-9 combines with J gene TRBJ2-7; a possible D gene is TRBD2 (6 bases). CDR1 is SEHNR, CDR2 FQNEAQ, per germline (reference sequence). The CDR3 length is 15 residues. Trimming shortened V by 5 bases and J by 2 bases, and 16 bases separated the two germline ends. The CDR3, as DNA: TGTGCCAGCAGCCGGGGAGGAGTCGGCGCCTACGAGCAGTACTTC. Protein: CASSRGGVGAYEQYF.

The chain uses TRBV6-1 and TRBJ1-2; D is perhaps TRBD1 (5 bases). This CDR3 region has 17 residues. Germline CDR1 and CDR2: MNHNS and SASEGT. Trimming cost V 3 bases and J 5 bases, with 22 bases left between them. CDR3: CASSEMPPGGFNYGYTF. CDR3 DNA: TGTGCCAGCAGTGAGATGCCACCGGGGGGATTCAATTATGGCTACACCTTC.